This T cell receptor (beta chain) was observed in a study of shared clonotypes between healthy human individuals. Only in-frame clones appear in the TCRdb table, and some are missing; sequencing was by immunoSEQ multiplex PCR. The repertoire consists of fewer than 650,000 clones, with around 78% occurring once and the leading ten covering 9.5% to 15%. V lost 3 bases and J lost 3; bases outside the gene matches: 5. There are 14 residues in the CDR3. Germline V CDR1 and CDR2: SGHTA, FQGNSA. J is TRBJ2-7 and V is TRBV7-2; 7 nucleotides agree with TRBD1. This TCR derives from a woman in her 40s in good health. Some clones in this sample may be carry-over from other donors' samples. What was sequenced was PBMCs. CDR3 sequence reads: CASSFRRTGYEQYF. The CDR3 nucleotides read TGTGCCAGCAGCTTTAGAAGGACAGGCTACGAGCAGTACTTC.